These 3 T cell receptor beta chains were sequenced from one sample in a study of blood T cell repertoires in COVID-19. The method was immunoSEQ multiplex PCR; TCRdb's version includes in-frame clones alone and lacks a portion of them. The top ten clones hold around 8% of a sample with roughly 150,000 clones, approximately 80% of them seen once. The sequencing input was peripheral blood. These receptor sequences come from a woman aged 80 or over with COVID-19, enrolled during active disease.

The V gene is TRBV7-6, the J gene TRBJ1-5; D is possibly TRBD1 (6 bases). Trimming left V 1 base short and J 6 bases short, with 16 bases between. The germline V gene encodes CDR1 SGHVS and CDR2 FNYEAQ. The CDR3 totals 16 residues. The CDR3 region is CASSLGSRGASQPQHF. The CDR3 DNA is TGTGCCAGCAGCTTAGGGTCACGGGGGGCAAGTCAGCCCCAGCATTTT.

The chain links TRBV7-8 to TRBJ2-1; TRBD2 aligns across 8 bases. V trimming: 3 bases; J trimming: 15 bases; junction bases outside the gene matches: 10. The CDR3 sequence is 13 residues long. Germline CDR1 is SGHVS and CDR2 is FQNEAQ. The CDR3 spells CASSFPGLVSWFF. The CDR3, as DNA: TGTGCCAGCAGCTTTCCGGGACTAGTTTCGTGGTTCTTC. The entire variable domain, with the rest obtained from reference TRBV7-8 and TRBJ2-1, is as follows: GAGVSQSPRYKVAKRGQDVALRCDPISGHVSLFWYQQALGQGPEFLTYFQNEAQLDKSGLPSDRFFAERPEGSVSTLKIQRTQQEDSAVYLCASSFPGLVSWFFGPGTRLTVL.

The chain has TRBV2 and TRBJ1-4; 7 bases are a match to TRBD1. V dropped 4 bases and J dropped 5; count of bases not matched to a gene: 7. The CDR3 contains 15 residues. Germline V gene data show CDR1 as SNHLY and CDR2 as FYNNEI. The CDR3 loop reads CASSGRQGTNEKLFF. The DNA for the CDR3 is TGTGCCAGCAGTGGACGACAGGGCACAAATGAAAAACTGTTTTTT.